This T cell receptor beta chain was recorded in a study of control samples from healthy donors and cancer patients. Germline CDR1 is KGHDR and CDR2 is SFDVKD. The CDR3 has 15 residues. V lost 2 bases and J lost 7; bases outside the gene matches: 7. TCRdb keeps only in-frame clones here, not all; method: immunoSEQ multiplex PCR. The table includes approximately 180,000 clones, under 95% detected once. The specimen was blood. The chain is built from TRBV24-1 and TRBJ1-2; 9 nucleotides agree with TRBD1. This clonotype was obtained from a woman between 18 and 29 years old in good health. The CDR3 loop is CATSDSMGQGGGYTF. The CDR3 DNA sequence: TGTGCCACCAGTGATTCGATGGGACAGGGTGGTGGCTACACCTTC.